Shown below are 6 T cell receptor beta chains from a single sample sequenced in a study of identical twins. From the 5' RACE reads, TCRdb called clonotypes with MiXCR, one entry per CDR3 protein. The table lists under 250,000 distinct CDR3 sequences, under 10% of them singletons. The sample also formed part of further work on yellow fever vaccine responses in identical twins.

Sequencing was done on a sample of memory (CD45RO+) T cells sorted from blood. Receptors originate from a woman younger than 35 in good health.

The CDR3 is CASSQDSRGLSEQFF. The CDR3 DNA is TGCGCCAGCAGCCAAGATAGTCGCGGGCTTAGTGAGCAGTTCTTC. The rearrangement joins TRBV4-3 to TRBJ2-1; the D gene is possibly TRBD2 (5 bases). With 0 bases removed from V and 9 bases from J, the gap between germline ends came to 15 bases. The CDR3 spans 15 residues. Looked up from germline, CDR1 is LGHNA and CDR2 is YSLEER.

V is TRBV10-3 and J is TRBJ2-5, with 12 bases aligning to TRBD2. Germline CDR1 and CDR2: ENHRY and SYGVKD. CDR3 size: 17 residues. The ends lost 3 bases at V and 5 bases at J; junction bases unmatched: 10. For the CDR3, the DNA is TGTGCCATCAGTGACCCCGGACTAGCGGGATCTGGGGAGACCCAGTACTTC. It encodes CAISDPGLAGSGETQYF.

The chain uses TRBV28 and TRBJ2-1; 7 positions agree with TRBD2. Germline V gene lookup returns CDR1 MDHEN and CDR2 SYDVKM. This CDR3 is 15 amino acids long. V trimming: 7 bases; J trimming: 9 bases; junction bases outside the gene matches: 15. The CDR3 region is CASTLGGRARGEQFF. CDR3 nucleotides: TGTGCCAGCACTCTGGGGGGGAGGGCCCGGGGTGAGCAGTTCTTC.

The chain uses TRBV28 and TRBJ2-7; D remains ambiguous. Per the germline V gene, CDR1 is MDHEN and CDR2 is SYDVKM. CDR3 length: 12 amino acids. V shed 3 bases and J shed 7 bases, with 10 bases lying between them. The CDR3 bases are TGTGCCAGCAGTTTGGCTGGGCAAGAGCAGTACTTC. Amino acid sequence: CASSLAGQEQYF.

CDR3 in amino acids: CSATPGGLVFF. The CDR3 DNA follows: TGCAGTGCTACCCCGGGGGGATTGGTTTTCTTT. This sequence joins TRBV20-1 and TRBJ1-1, with D possibly being TRBD1 (5 bases). Trimming removed 4 bases at V and 13 bases at J, with 16 bases between. Germline values: CDR1 DFQATT, CDR2 SNEGSKA (reference sequence). There are 11 residues in the CDR3.

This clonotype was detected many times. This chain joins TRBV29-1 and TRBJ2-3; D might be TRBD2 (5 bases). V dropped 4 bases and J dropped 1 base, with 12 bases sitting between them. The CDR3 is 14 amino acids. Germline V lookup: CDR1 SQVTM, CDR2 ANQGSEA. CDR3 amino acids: CSVGSGSGTDTQYF. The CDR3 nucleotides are TGCAGCGTTGGGTCGGGTAGCGGCACAGATACGCAGTATTTT.